The 29 T cell receptor beta chains listed next were all sequenced from one sample in a study of graft-versus-host responses after intestinal transplantation. Profiling relied on immunoSEQ multiplex PCR, and the TCRdb table lists in-frame clones only, not all of them. The table has over 100,000 clones, just over 90% seen once. The antigens these receptors bind are not known. Sequencing used unstimulated CD4+ T cells sorted from spleen or lymph node cells, obtained before transplant. These receptors originate from a human donor who was the organ donor for an intestinal transplant.

V gene TRBV7-2 combines with J gene TRBJ2-5, with 11 nucleotides matching TRBD2. This CDR3 has 17 amino acids. In germline, CDR1 is SGHTA, CDR2 FQGNSA. The V gene end was trimmed by 7 bases and the J gene end by 5 bases; junction bases not matched to a gene: 15. CDR3 nucleotide sequence: TGTGCCAGCAACCTGAGGCCTACTAGCGGGAGTGGGGAGACCCAGTACTTC. Translated, it gives CASNLRPTSGSGETQYF.

The rearrangement joins TRBV11-2 to TRBJ1-1, with 9 bases identical to TRBD1. Germline V gene data show CDR1 as SGHAT and CDR2 as FQNNGV. V lost 6 bases to trimming and J lost 3 bases; unmatched junction nucleotides: 5. CDR3 length equals 14 residues. Here the CDR3 reads CASSRRQGDTEAFF. CDR3 in DNA: TGTGCCAGCAGTCGGCGACAGGGGGACACTGAAGCTTTCTTT.

The chain joins TRBV10-3 to TRBJ2-2; D is perhaps TRBD2 (7 bases). Deletions cut 10 bases from V and 4 bases from J, with 19 bases between. There are 15 residues in the CDR3. CDR1 and CDR2 from the germline V gene are ENHRY and SYGVKD. CDR3 sequence (DNA): TGTGCCACCCGCGCGGGGGAGGGGGGCACCGGGGAGCTGTTTTTT. It translates to CATRAGEGGTGELFF.

V is TRBV16 and J is TRBJ2-5, with TRBD1 matching over 11 bases. The CDR3 is made up of 16 amino acids. Germline values: CDR1 KGHSY, CDR2 FQNENV. V gave up 2 bases and J gave up 0 bases; unmatched junction bases: 2. The CDR3 is CASSQGDRGDQETQYF. The CDR3 DNA sequence: TGTGCCAGCAGCCAAGGGGACAGGGGGGACCAAGAGACCCAGTACTTC. Full variable domain (rest looked up from reference TRBV16 and TRBJ2-5): GEEVAQTPKHLVRGEGQKAKLYCAPIKGHSYVFWYQQVLKNEFKFLISFQNENVFDETGMPKERFSAKCLPNSPCSLEIQATKLEDSAVYFCASSQGDRGDQETQYFGPGTRLLVL.

This sequence joins TRBV5-1 and TRBJ1-2; 9 nucleotides agree with TRBD1. The CDR3 spans 15 residues. In germline, CDR1 is SGHRS, CDR2 YFSETQ. V was clipped by 0 bases and J by 4 bases; unmatched bases: 4. The chain's CDR3 is CASSLGDRASYGYTF. For the CDR3, the DNA is TGCGCCAGCAGCTTGGGGGACAGGGCCTCCTATGGCTACACCTTC.

This clone came up once. This chain links TRBV28 with TRBJ2-7; maybe TRBD1 (5 bases). CDR3 length: 14 residues. The V gene's germline CDR1 is MDHEN and CDR2 SYDVKM. Trimming pared 2 bases from V and 0 bases from J, leaving 8 bases between. Here the CDR3 DNA reads TGTGCCAGCAGTTTAGGGGCCATCTCCTACGAGCAGTACTTC. This codes for CASSLGAISYEQYF.

This rearrangement joins TRBV13 to TRBJ2-5; 9 bases line up with TRBD2. The CDR3 extends over 17 amino acids. With V trimmed by 5 bases and J by 5 bases, 15 bases remained unmatched. Germline V CDR1 and CDR2: PRHDT, FYEKMQ (reference sequence). The CDR3 loop is CASSRVPTSGLRETQYF. For the CDR3, the DNA is TGTGCCAGCAGCCGAGTTCCGACTAGCGGTTTGCGTGAGACCCAGTACTTC.

The chain recombines TRBV20-1 with TRBJ2-1; D ambiguous. This CDR3 has 11 amino acids. The V gene lost 5 bases and the J gene lost 8 bases, with 10 bases spanning the gap. Germline V gives CDR1 DFQATT, CDR2 SNEGSKA (reference sequence). CDR3 amino acids: CSALSGDEQFF. CDR3 nucleotides: TGCAGTGCTTTATCTGGGGATGAGCAGTTCTTC.

This chain links TRBV6-5 with TRBJ1-1, with 7 bases fitting TRBD1. The V gene's germline CDR1 is MNHEY and CDR2 SVGAGI. V gave up 5 bases and J gave up 1 base; unmatched junction bases: 4. The CDR3 consists of 14 residues. The CDR3, as DNA: TGTGCCAGCAGTCAACGGGACAGGAACACTGAAGCTTTCTTT. Encoded protein: CASSQRDRNTEAFF.

The chain couples TRBV19 to TRBJ2-1; the D is unclear. Germline assignment: CDR1 LNHDA and CDR2 SQIVND (reference sequence). V lost 3 bases and J 0 bases, leaving 9 bases between the germline ends. The CDR3 totals 15 residues. Here the CDR3 DNA reads TGTGCCAGTAGTATGGCTTCCAGCTCCTACAATGAGCAGTTCTTC. This encodes CASSMASSSYNEQFF.

The rearrangement joins TRBV18 to TRBJ2-3; 7 nucleotides align to TRBD1. The CDR3 loop spans 17 amino acids. Germline assignment: CDR1 KGHSH and CDR2 LQKENI. V lost 0 bases to trimming and J lost 3 bases; unmatched junction nucleotides: 9. The CDR3 DNA follows: TGTGCCAGCTCACCACCGGACAGGACAAGGGTAACAGATACGCAGTATTTT. Translation gives CASSPPDRTRVTDTQYF.

V usage is TRBV30 and J usage is TRBJ2-3; D remains unclear. V lost 0 bases, J lost 1 base, and 11 bases lay in between. Germline-derived CDR1 and CDR2 are GTSNPN and SVGIG (reference sequence). There are 15 residues in the CDR3. The CDR3, as DNA: TGTGCCTGGAGTGTACTTTCCCCCGGCACAGATACGCAGTATTTT. Its protein is CAWSVLSPGTDTQYF.

The chain links TRBV28 to TRBJ1-3; 7 nucleotides agree with TRBD1. The germline V gene has CDR1 MDHEN and CDR2 SYDVKM. With V trimmed by 3 bases and J by 0 bases, 11 bases remained unmatched. The CDR3 extends over 18 amino acids. The DNA of the CDR3 is TGTGCCAGCAGTTTGAGGCCGGGACAGCGTCTCTCTGGAAACACCATATATTTT. It is translated as CASSLRPGQRLSGNTIYF. Using reference TRBV28 and TRBJ1-3 for the parts outside the CDR3, the full variable domain is DVKVTQSSRYLVKRTGEKVFLECVQDMDHENMFWYRQDPGLGLRLIYFSYDVKMKEKGDIPEGYSVSREKKERFSLILESASTNQTSMYLCASSLRPGQRLSGNTIYFGEGSWLTVV.

The J gene is TRBJ2-5, the V gene TRBV5-1; D could derive from TRBD1 or TRBD2 (5 bases each). The CDR3 extends over 13 amino acids. CDR1 SGHRS and CDR2 YFSETQ come from the germline V gene. V was pared by 3 bases and J by 2 bases, with 8 bases between. The CDR3 DNA sequence: TGCGCCAGCAGCTCCGGGGCTCAAGAGACCCAGTACTTC. Amino acids: CASSSGAQETQYF.

In this sample, this clone turned up once. The V gene is TRBV7-9, the J gene TRBJ1-1, with D uncertain. The CDR3 has 10 amino acids. The V gene's germline CDR1 is SEHNR and CDR2 FQNEAQ (reference sequence). V was pared by 4 bases and J by 8 bases, with 5 bases between. CDR3 sequence: CASSSVEAFF. CDR3 DNA: TGTGCCAGCAGCTCGGTAGAAGCTTTCTTT.

The V and J genes are TRBV6-5 and TRBJ2-1; D is possibly TRBD2 (5 bases). The germline V gene has CDR1 MNHEY and CDR2 SVGAGI. V was pared by 6 bases and J by 0 bases, with 9 bases between. The CDR3 covers 14 residues. The CDR3, as DNA: TGTGCCAGCAGCCGGACTTCCTCCTACAATGAGCAGTTCTTC. This gives the protein CASSRTSSYNEQFF.

The rearrangement uses TRBV9 and TRBJ1-2; TRBD1 is a possible D gene (6 bases). V was clipped by 0 bases and J by 13 bases, with 16 bases between them. The V gene's germline CDR1 is SGDLS and CDR2 YYNGEE. The CDR3 is 13 residues long. The CDR3: CASSVDGGIGVTF. CDR3 nucleotide sequence: TGTGCCAGCAGCGTAGATGGGGGCATCGGGGTCACCTTC.

The rearrangement links TRBV2 to TRBJ2-5, with TRBD2 matching over 8 bases. CDR1 is SNHLY, CDR2 FYNNEI, per germline. This CDR3 is built from 14 residues. The trim removed 8 bases at V and 7 bases at J, leaving 12 bases unmatched. CDR3 DNA: TGTGCCAGCGACGATCGGGGGGGTCAACCGACCCAGTACTTC. Protein: CASDDRGGQPTQYF.

This CDR3 is CASSHLLAGYEQYF. For the CDR3, the DNA is TGCGCCAGCAGTCACTTACTAGCGGGGTACGAGCAGTACTTC. This chain links TRBV23-1 with TRBJ2-7; 10 bases match TRBD2. TRBV23-1 is reported as an ORF; its role is uncertain. The CDR3 runs to 14 residues. Trimming removed 3 bases from V and 4 bases from J; junction bases left unmatched: 3.

This sequence joins TRBV7-2 and TRBJ2-1; TRBD1 matches at 7 bases. Trimming took 5 bases from V and 8 from J; bases not matched to a gene: 18. Germline-derived CDR1 and CDR2 are SGHTA and FQGNSA. The CDR3 consists of 17 residues. The CDR3 sequence is CASSQKRKTGLRDEQFF. The CDR3 DNA reads as TGTGCCAGCAGCCAAAAAAGAAAGACAGGGCTCAGAGATGAGCAGTTCTTC.

The V call is TRBV6-1, the J call TRBJ1-3; D ambiguous. V was pared by 0 bases and J by 1 base, with 16 bases between. This CDR3 contains 18 residues. The germline V gene has CDR1 MNHNS and CDR2 SASEGT. The CDR3, as DNA: TGTGCCAGCAGTGAAGCGCCCCCGCTGTTGCTTTCTGGAAACACCATATATTTT. It is translated as CASSEAPPLLLSGNTIYF.

This rearrangement joins TRBV7-9 to TRBJ2-7; D is unresolved. V was cut by 5 bases and J by 5 bases, with 7 bases left in between. CDR1 SEHNR and CDR2 FQNEAQ come from the germline V gene (reference sequence). The CDR3 loop spans 11 amino acids. The CDR3 sequence is CASSHADEQYF. The CDR3 coding sequence is TGTGCCAGCAGCCATGCGGACGAGCAGTACTTC.

CDR3 bases: TGTGCCAGCAGTGACCTCGGCAGCGGGAAGCAGTTCTTC. Amino acid sequence: CASSDLGSGKQFF. The J gene is TRBJ2-1, the V gene TRBV6-4; 7 bases match TRBD2. Germline lookup yields CDR1 MRHNA and CDR2 SNTAGT. CDR3 length equals 13 residues. The V gene end was trimmed by 2 bases and the J gene end by 11 bases; junction bases not matched to a gene: 6.

The sample holds a few counts of this clone. V is TRBV6-6 and J is TRBJ2-7; D not certain. Trimming removed 0 bases at V and 5 bases at J, with 8 bases between. The CDR3 sequence is 13 residues long. Germline-derived CDR1 and CDR2 are MNHNY and SVGAGI (reference sequence). Here the CDR3 DNA reads TGTGCCAGCAGTTACTCGCGTTCCGACGAGCAGTACTTC. Translating it yields CASSYSRSDEQYF.

This clone was seen only a few times. V is TRBV7-3 and J is TRBJ1-1, with D tentatively TRBD1 (6 bases). The CDR3 contains 13 residues. Per the germline V gene, CDR1 is SGHTA and CDR2 is FQGTGA. The V end was cut by 6 bases, the J end by 1 base, with 9 bases between. The CDR3 bases are TGTGCCAGCAGTAGGGGGGCGAACACTGAAGCTTTCTTT. This codes for CASSRGANTEAFF.

The V gene is TRBV6-5, the J gene TRBJ1-1; weak D call: TRBD1 (5 bases). The germline V gene encodes CDR1 MNHEY and CDR2 SVGAGI. The V and J ends lost 7 bases and 6 bases respectively, with 18 bases between them. The CDR3 extends over 14 amino acids. The DNA of the CDR3 is TGTGCCAGCACACCCACGGAGGGGCGGGCTGAAGCTTTCTTT. Amino acid sequence: CASTPTEGRAEAFF.

The V call is TRBV2, the J call TRBJ2-1; D might be TRBD2 (6 bases). Trimming left V 6 bases short and J 2 bases short, with 17 bases between. The length of the CDR3 is 16 residues. Per germline, CDR1 SNHLY and CDR2 FYNNEI. In DNA form, the CDR3 reads TGTGCCAGCAGAGACCTCCGGGACTTGACCTACAATGAGCAGTTCTTC. Translation: CASRDLRDLTYNEQFF.

J is TRBJ1-1 and V is TRBV6-6; no definite D call. Trimming took 8 bases from V and 6 from J, leaving 13 bases between them. Germline V gives CDR1 MNHNY, CDR2 SVGAGI (reference sequence). This CDR3 contains 12 residues. CDR3 sequence (DNA): TGTGCCAGCCGAAGGGCCGTCTCTGAAGCTTTCTTT. Its translation is CASRRAVSEAFF.

The chain carries TRBV5-5 and TRBJ2-3; D gene unclear. There are 14 residues in the CDR3. V was trimmed by 0 bases and J by 3 bases, leaving 8 bases between them. Germline CDR1 SGHKS, CDR2 YYEKEE (reference sequence). In DNA, the CDR3 is TGTGCCAGCAGCTTGGGGGGTCCGACAGATACGCAGTATTTT. Translated, it gives CASSLGGPTDTQYF.